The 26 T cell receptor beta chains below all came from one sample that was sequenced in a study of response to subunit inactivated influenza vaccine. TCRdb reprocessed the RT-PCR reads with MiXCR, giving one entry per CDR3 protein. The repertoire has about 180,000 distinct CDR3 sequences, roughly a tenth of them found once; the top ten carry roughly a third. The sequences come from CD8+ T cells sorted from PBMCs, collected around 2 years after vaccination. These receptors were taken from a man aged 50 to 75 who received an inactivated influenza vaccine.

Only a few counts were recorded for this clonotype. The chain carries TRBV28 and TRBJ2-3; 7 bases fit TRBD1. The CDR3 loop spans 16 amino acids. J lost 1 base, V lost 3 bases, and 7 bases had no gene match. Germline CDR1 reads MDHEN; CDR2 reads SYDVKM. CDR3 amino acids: CASSFLPTGGTDTQYF. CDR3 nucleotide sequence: TGTGCCAGCAGTTTCCTACCTACAGGGGGCACAGATACGCAGTATTTT.

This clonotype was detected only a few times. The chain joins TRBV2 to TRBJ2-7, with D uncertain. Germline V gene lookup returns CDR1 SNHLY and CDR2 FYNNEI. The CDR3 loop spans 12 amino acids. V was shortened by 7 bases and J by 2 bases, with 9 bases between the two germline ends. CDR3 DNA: TGTGCCAGCACATTCGGTCCCTACGAGCAGTACTTC. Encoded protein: CASTFGPYEQYF.

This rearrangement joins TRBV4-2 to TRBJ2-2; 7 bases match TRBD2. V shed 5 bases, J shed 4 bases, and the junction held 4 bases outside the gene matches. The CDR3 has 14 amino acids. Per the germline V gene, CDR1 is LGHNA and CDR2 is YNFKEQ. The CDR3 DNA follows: TGTGCCAGCAGCGGGGGGGTGGTCACCGGGGAGCTGTTTTTT. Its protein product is CASSGGVVTGELFF.

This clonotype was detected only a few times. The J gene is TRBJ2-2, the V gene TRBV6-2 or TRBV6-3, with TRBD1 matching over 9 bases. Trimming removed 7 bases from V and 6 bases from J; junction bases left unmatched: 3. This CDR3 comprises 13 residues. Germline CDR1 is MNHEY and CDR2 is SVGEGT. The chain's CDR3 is CASNRGQAGELFF. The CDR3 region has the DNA TGTGCCAGCAACAGGGGGCAAGCCGGGGAGCTGTTTTTT.

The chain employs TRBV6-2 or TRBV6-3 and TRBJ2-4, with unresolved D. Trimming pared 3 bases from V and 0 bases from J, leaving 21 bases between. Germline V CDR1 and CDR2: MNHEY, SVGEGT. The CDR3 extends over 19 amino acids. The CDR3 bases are TGTGCCAGCAGTTATGTTTATTTGAAGCTATCCTTAGCCAAAAACATTCAGTACTTC. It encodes CASSYVYLKLSLAKNIQYF.

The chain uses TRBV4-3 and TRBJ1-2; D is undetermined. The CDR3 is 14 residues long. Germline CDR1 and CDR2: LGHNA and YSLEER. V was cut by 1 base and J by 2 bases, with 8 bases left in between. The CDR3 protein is CASSQAAGNYGYTF. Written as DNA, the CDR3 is TGCGCCAGCAGCCAAGCGGCGGGGAACTATGGCTACACCTTC.

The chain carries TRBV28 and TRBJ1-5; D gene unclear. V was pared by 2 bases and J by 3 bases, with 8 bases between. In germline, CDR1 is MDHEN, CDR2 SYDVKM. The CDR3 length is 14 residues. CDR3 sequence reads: CASSLSGFNQPQHF. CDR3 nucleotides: TGTGCCAGCAGTTTAAGTGGCTTCAATCAGCCCCAGCATTTT.

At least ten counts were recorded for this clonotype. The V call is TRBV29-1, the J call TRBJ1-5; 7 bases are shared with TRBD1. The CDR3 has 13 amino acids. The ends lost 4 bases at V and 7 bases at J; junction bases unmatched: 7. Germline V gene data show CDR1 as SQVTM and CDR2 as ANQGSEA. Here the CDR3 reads CSVGFGGGQPQHF. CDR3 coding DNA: TGCAGCGTTGGTTTCGGAGGGGGCCAGCCCCAGCATTTT. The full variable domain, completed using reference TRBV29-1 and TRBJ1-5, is SAVISQKPSRDICQRGTSLTIQCQVDSQVTMMFWYRQQPGQSLTLIATANQGSEATYESGFVIDKFPISRPNLTFSTLTVSNMSPEDSSIYLCSVGFGGGQPQHFGDGTRLSIL.

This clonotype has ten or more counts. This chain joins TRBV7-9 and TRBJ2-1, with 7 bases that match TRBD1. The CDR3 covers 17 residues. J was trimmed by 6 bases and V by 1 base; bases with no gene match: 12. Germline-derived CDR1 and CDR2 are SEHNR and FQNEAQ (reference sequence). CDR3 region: CASSLGEVRQGRNEQFF. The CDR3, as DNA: TGTGCCAGCAGCTTAGGCGAGGTGAGACAGGGTCGCAATGAGCAGTTCTTC.

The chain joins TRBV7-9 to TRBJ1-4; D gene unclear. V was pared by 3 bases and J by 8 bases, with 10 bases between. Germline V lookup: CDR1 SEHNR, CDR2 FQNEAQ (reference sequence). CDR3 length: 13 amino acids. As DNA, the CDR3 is TGTGCCAGCAGCTTCAGCCTGAGAGAAAAACTGTTTTTT. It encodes CASSFSLREKLFF.

This CDR3 reads CASSHYFSGGTEPYEQYF. The CDR3 DNA reads TGCGCCAGCAGCCATTATTTCAGTGGGGGGACTGAACCCTACGAGCAGTACTTC. The rearrangement uses TRBV4-3 and TRBJ2-7, with a possible D match to TRBD2 (6 bases). The V gene's germline CDR1 is LGHNA and CDR2 YSLEER. The CDR3 spans 18 residues. Trimming took off 3 bases at V and 2 bases at J, with 23 bases between the two ends.

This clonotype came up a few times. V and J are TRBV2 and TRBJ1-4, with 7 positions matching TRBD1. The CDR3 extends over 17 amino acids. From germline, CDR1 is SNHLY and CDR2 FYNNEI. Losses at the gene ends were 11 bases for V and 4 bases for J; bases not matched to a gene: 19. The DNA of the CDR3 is TGTGCCGGGGGGACCGACAGGGATAAACTTGTTAATGAAAAACTGTTTTTT. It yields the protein CAGGTDRDKLVNEKLFF.

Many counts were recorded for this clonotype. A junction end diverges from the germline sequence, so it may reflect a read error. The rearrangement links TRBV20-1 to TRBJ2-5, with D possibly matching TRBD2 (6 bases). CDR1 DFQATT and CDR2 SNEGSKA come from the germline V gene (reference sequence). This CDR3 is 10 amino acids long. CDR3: CSASGTPLYF. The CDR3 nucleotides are TGCAGTGCTAGCGGGACTCCCCTTTATTTC.

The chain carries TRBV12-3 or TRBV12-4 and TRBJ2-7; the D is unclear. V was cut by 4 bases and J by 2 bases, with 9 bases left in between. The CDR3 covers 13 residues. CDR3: CASSSATTYEQYF. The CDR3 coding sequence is TGTGCCAGCAGTTCAGCCACGACCTACGAGCAGTACTTC.

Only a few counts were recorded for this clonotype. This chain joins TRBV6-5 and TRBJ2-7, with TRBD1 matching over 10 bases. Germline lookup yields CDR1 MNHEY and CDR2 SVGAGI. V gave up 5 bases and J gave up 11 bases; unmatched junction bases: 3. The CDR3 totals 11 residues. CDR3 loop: CASSPGTGEYF. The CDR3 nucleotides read TGTGCCAGCAGTCCTGGGACAGGGGAGTACTTC.

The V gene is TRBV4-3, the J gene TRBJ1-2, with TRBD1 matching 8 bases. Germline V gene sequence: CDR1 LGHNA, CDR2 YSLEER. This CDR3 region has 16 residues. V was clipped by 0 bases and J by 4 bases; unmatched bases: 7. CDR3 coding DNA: TGCGCCAGCAGCCAAGACGCAGGACAGGGCGGCTATGGCTACACCTTC. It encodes CASSQDAGQGGYGYTF.

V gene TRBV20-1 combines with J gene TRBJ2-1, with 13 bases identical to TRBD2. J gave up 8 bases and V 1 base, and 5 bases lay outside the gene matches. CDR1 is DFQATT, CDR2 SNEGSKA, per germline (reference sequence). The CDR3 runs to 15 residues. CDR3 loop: CSARGTSGRAYEQFF. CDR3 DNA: TGCAGTGCTAGAGGTACTAGCGGGAGGGCCTATGAGCAGTTCTTC.

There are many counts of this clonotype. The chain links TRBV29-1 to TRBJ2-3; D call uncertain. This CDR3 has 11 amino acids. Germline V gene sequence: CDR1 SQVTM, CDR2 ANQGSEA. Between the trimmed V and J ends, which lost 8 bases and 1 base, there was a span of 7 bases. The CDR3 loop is CSLVGTDTQYF. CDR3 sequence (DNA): TGCAGCTTAGTGGGCACAGATACGCAGTATTTT.

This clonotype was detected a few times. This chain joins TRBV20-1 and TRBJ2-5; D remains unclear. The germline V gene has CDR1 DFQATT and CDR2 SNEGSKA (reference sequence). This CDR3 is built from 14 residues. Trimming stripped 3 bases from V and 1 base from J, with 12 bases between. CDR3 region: CSARPEDSQETQYF. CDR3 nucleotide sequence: TGCAGTGCTAGGCCCGAAGACTCCCAAGAGACCCAGTACTTC.

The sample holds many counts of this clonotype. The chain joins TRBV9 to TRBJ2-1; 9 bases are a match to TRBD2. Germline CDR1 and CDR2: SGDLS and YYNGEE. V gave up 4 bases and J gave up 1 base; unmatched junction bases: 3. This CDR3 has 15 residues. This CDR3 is CASSLSGSSYNEQFF. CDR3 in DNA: TGTGCCAGCAGCCTTAGCGGGAGTTCCTACAATGAGCAGTTCTTC.

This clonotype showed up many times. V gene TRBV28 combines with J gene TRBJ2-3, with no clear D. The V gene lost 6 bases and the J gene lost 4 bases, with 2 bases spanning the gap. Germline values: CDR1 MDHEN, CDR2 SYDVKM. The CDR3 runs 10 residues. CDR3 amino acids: CASSSDTQYF. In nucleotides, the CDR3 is TGTGCCAGCAGCTCAGATACGCAGTATTTT.

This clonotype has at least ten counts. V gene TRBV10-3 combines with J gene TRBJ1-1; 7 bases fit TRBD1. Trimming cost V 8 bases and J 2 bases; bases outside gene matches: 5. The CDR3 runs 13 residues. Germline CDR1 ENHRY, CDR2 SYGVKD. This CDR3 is CAIRDRENTEAFF. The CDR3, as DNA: TGTGCCATCCGAGACAGGGAAAACACTGAAGCTTTCTTT.

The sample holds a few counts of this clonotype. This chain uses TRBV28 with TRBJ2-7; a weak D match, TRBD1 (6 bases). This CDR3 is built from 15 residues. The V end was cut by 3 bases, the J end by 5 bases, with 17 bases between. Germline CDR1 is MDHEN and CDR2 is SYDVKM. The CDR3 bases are TGTGCCAGCAGTTTCAGACAGGCCCTTGGGGACGAGCAGTACTTC. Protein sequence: CASSFRQALGDEQYF.

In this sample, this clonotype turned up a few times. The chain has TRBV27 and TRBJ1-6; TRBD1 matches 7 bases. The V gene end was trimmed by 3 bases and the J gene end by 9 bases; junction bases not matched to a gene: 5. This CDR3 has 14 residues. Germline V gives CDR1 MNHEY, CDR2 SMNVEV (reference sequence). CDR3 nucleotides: TGTGCCAGCAGTTTCCGGGACAGTCGTTCACCCCTCCACTTT. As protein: CASSFRDSRSPLHF.

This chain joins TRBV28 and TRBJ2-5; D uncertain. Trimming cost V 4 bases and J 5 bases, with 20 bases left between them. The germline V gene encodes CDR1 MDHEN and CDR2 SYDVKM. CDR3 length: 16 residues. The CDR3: CASSSRRGVDRETQYF. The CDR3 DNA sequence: TGTGCCAGCAGTTCCCGACGTGGGGTGGATAGGGAGACCCAGTACTTC.

The CDR3 reads CAWSVGSSYEQYF. Here the CDR3 DNA reads TGTGCCTGGAGTGTCGGCAGCTCCTACGAGCAGTACTTC. The rearrangement uses TRBV30 and TRBJ2-7; D not resolved. CDR1 and CDR2 from the germline V gene are GTSNPN and SVGIG (reference sequence). CDR3 size: 13 residues. V shed 0 bases and J shed 0 bases, with 6 bases lying between them.